The 32 T cell receptor beta chains presented below share a single source sample, sequenced in a study of T cells in localized non-small cell lung cancer. Produced via immunoSEQ multiplex PCR; TCRdb's table is partial and in-frame only. The sample lists tens of thousands of clones; around 79% were seen once. The source was PBMCs, collected before any cancer treatment. The receptors were sampled from a woman aged 35 to 70 with stage II squamous cell lung carcinoma.

The chain links TRBV27 to TRBJ1-2; unclear D gene. V lost 3 bases, J lost 4 bases, and 12 bases lay in between. Per the germline V gene, CDR1 is MNHEY and CDR2 is SMNVEV (reference sequence). The CDR3 contains 14 residues. As DNA, the CDR3 is TGTGCCAGCAGTTTTAGGCCGGGGATCTATGGCTACACCTTC. Translating it yields CASSFRPGIYGYTF.

This chain links TRBV5-4 with TRBJ2-2; D possibly corresponds to TRBD1 (6 bases). The CDR3 consists of 17 residues. Germline assignment: CDR1 SGHNT and CDR2 YYREEE (reference sequence). V was cut by 4 bases and J by 0 bases, with 16 bases left in between. The CDR3 DNA reads TGTGCCAGCAGCCAAGCTCGAGGGGGTGCGAACACCGGGGAGCTGTTTTTT. As protein: CASSQARGGANTGELFF. The variable domain in full, completed from reference TRBV5-4 and TRBJ2-2, reads ETGVTQSPTHLIKTRGQQVTLRCSSQSGHNTVSWYQQALGQGPQFIFQYYREEENGRGNFPPRFSGLQFPNYSSELNVNALELDDSALYLCASSQARGGANTGELFFGEGSRLTVL.

This clone was seen only a few times. The chain carries TRBV6-6 and TRBJ1-4; D is perhaps TRBD1 (6 bases). The V gene's germline CDR1 is MNHNY and CDR2 SVGAGI (reference sequence). The V end was cut by 4 bases, the J end by 7 bases, with 16 bases between. The CDR3 contains 15 residues. CDR3 region: CASSSPRGLGEKLFF. CDR3 sequence (DNA): TGTGCCAGCAGTTCCCCCAGGGGATTAGGTGAAAAACTGTTTTTT.

The rearrangement joins TRBV4-2 to TRBJ1-2; D remains ambiguous. The V and J ends lost 0 bases and 5 bases respectively, with 16 bases between them. Germline lookup yields CDR1 LGHNA and CDR2 YNFKEQ. The CDR3 sequence is 16 residues long. CDR3 in amino acids: CASSQEGPGTVYGYTF. CDR3 DNA sequence: TGTGCCAGCAGCCAAGAAGGTCCGGGTACGGTTTATGGCTACACCTTC.

The chain is built from TRBV6-6 and TRBJ2-4; D might be TRBD2 (6 bases). The CDR3 runs to 15 residues. Trimming removed 7 bases from V and 7 bases from J, with 20 bases in between. Germline V gene lookup returns CDR1 MNHNY and CDR2 SVGAGI (reference sequence). This CDR3 is CASTPRGRLDNIQYF. DNA for the CDR3: TGTGCCAGCACTCCACGGGGGAGACTAGACAACATTCAGTACTTC.

The CDR3 DNA reads as TGTGCCAGCAGTCGGCCACTGGGGGCGAGGCAGCCCCAGCATTTT. Its translation is CASSRPLGARQPQHF. J is TRBJ1-5 and V is TRBV28; perhaps TRBD1 as D (6 bases). CDR3 length equals 15 residues. The V and J ends lost 5 bases and 7 bases respectively, with 18 bases between them. From germline, CDR1 is MDHEN and CDR2 SYDVKM.

The gene calls are TRBV9 and TRBJ2-1; 9 bases match TRBD2. CDR3 length: 16 amino acids. Trimming removed 4 bases from V and 8 bases from J; junction bases left unmatched: 13. Germline V gene sequence: CDR1 SGDLS, CDR2 YYNGEE. The CDR3 spells CASSPGGSGSEYEQFF. The CDR3 coding sequence is TGTGCCAGCAGCCCAGGAGGTAGCGGGAGTGAATATGAGCAGTTCTTC.

This sequence joins TRBV6-1 and TRBJ2-5; D remains ambiguous. Trimming cost V 2 bases and J 0 bases, with 10 bases left between them. Germline V gives CDR1 MNHNS, CDR2 SASEGT. This CDR3 is built from 15 residues. The CDR3 region has the DNA TGTGCCAGCAGTGAAACGGGTTTCTACCAAGAGACCCAGTACTTC. Its protein product is CASSETGFYQETQYF.

The V and J genes are TRBV6-1 and TRBJ1-4; TRBD1 matches at 10 bases. The V segment lost 5 bases and the J segment 5 bases; nucleotides outside the gene matches: 5. The V gene's germline CDR1 is MNHNS and CDR2 SASEGT. The CDR3 is made up of 15 amino acids. The CDR3 is CASSRGQGGNEKLFF. The CDR3 DNA reads as TGTGCCAGCAGTAGAGGACAGGGGGGAAATGAAAAACTGTTTTTT.

The chain combines TRBV7-8 with TRBJ2-1; D gene uncertain. Trimming stripped 0 bases from V and 9 bases from J, with 6 bases between. Germline CDR1 reads SGHVS; CDR2 reads FQNEAQ. The CDR3 extends over 12 amino acids. The CDR3 bases are TGTGCCAGCAGCTTAGCTAGTAGTGAGCAGTTCTTC. Amino acid sequence: CASSLASSEQFF.

V gene TRBV29-1 combines with J gene TRBJ1-1; D call uncertain. The CDR3 contains 14 residues. The ends were cut back, 4 bases at V and 1 base at J, with 13 bases in the middle. Germline values: CDR1 SQVTM, CDR2 ANQGSEA. In nucleotides, the CDR3 is TGCAGCGTTGTGAAAAACGAGGGGAACACTGAAGCTTTCTTT. This codes for CSVVKNEGNTEAFF.

The genes are TRBV11-1 and TRBJ1-2; tentative D call: TRBD1 (5 bases). CDR1 is SGHAT, CDR2 FQDESV, per germline (reference sequence). The CDR3 consists of 14 residues. Trimming took off 5 bases at V and 5 bases at J, with 15 bases between the two ends. The CDR3 spells CASSPGGSWYGYTF. CDR3 in DNA: TGTGCCAGCAGCCCGGGGGGGAGCTGGTATGGCTACACCTTC.

This chain uses TRBV5-5 with TRBJ1-1, with D uncertain. The germline gives CDR1 SGHKS, CDR2 YYEKEE (reference sequence). The CDR3 has 14 amino acids. The V gene lost 2 bases and the J gene lost 0 bases, with 8 bases spanning the gap. CDR3 region: CASSLGQMNTEAFF. CDR3 coding DNA: TGTGCCAGCAGCTTAGGCCAGATGAACACTGAAGCTTTCTTT.

The genes are TRBV7-2 and TRBJ1-2; D not certain. The germline CDR1 and CDR2 sequences are SGHTA and FQGNSA. The CDR3 is 15 residues long. Trimming removed 1 base from V and 2 bases from J, with 11 bases in between. In DNA, the CDR3 is TGTGCCAGCAGCTTAGTAGAGGAGCTCAACTATGGCTACACCTTC. This encodes CASSLVEELNYGYTF.

The rearrangement links TRBV28 to TRBJ2-2, with D perhaps being TRBD1 or TRBD2 (5 bases each). Deletions cut 2 bases from V and 3 bases from J, with 16 bases between. The CDR3 totals 17 residues. Germline lookup yields CDR1 MDHEN and CDR2 SYDVKM. The CDR3 region is CASSLHPAGRDTGELFF. The CDR3 DNA is TGTGCCAGCAGTTTACACCCAGCAGGGCGGGACACCGGGGAGCTGTTTTTT.

The chain couples TRBV27 to TRBJ2-5; 12 bases agree with TRBD2. The CDR3 runs to 18 residues. V gave up 0 bases and J gave up 5 bases; unmatched junction bases: 10. Germline V CDR1 and CDR2: MNHEY, SMNVEV (reference sequence). CDR3 in amino acids: CASSLSTSGGPGRETQYF. CDR3 sequence (DNA): TGTGCCAGCAGTTTATCGACTAGCGGGGGCCCGGGGCGGGAGACCCAGTACTTC.

The gene calls are TRBV4-3 and TRBJ2-3, with D perhaps assigned TRBD1 or TRBD2 (6 bases each). V gave up 3 bases and J gave up 5 bases, with 18 bases separating them. Germline CDR1 LGHNA, CDR2 YSLEER. The CDR3 spans 16 residues. The CDR3, as DNA: TGCGCCAGCAGCCAGAATGGGGGGCAAATTGGAGATACGCAGTATTTT. Its translation is CASSQNGGQIGDTQYF.

This clone was observed a single time. The rearrangement joins TRBV7-3 to TRBJ2-2; D is tentatively TRBD1 or TRBD2 (6 bases each). With 2 bases removed from V and 4 bases from J, the gap between germline ends came to 11 bases. The CDR3 loop spans 15 amino acids. Germline CDR1 SGHTA, CDR2 FQGTGA. CDR3 protein: CASSLRGQGTGELFF. The CDR3 DNA reads as TGTGCCAGCAGCTTACGGGGGCAGGGCACCGGGGAGCTGTTTTTT.

The chain joins TRBV7-6 to TRBJ1-5; tentatively, D is TRBD1 (6 bases). The germline V and J ends were trimmed by 5 bases and 4 bases, with 15 bases remaining between them. Germline values: CDR1 SGHVS, CDR2 FNYEAQ. The CDR3 covers 15 residues. CDR3 sequence: CASSLNSGANQPQHF. CDR3 DNA: TGTGCCAGCAGCCTTAACTCGGGGGCAAATCAGCCCCAGCATTTT.

The genes are TRBV5-1 and TRBJ2-1, with 15 nucleotides matching TRBD2. CDR3 length: 21 residues. V lost 2 bases and J lost 0; bases outside the gene matches: 12. Per the germline V gene, CDR1 is SGHRS and CDR2 is YFSETQ. The CDR3 spells CASSFPGTSGGSPSSYNEQFF. The CDR3 DNA reads TGCGCCAGCAGCTTCCCCGGGACTAGCGGGGGGTCCCCGAGCTCCTACAATGAGCAGTTCTTC.

The rearrangement uses TRBV6-5 and TRBJ1-5, with D tentatively TRBD1 (6 bases). This CDR3 region has 15 residues. Germline V lookup: CDR1 MNHEY, CDR2 SVGAGI. V lost 6 bases, J lost 7 bases, and 19 bases lay in between. CDR3 sequence: CASSPTHRAQQPQHF. In DNA, the CDR3 is TGTGCCAGCAGCCCAACCCACAGGGCTCAACAGCCCCAGCATTTT.

The chain has TRBV4-1 and TRBJ1-1; no firm D call. The CDR3 runs 14 residues. Germline loops: CDR1 MGHRA, CDR2 YSYEKL. Trimming cost V 0 bases and J 4 bases, with 9 bases left between them. CDR3 sequence reads: CASSQDRFGTEAFF. The CDR3, as DNA: TGCGCCAGCAGCCAAGACAGGTTCGGCACTGAAGCTTTCTTT.

The chain employs TRBV27 and TRBJ2-3; D unresolved. Germline V gene lookup returns CDR1 MNHEY and CDR2 SMNVEV (reference sequence). The CDR3 contains 13 residues. The V end lost 5 bases, the J end lost 2 bases, and 8 bases lay between the germline ends. The CDR3 coding sequence is TGTGCCAGCAGTCCTCCGAACACAGATACGCAGTATTTT. Its protein is CASSPPNTDTQYF.

This chain joins TRBV2 and TRBJ1-5; 8 bases are a match to TRBD1. The germline V gene has CDR1 SNHLY and CDR2 FYNNEI. The J segment lost 0 bases and the V segment lost 6 bases, leaving 7 bases of the junction unmatched. This CDR3 contains 16 residues. CDR3 nucleotides: TGTGCCAGCAGCTCACAGGGGGGGAATAGCAATCAGCCCCAGCATTTT. Translating it yields CASSSQGGNSNQPQHF.

The chain's CDR3 is CASSWTENTEAFF. The CDR3 coding sequence is TGTGCCAGCAGCTGGACAGAGAACACTGAAGCTTTCTTT. V is TRBV9 and J is TRBJ1-1; tentatively, D is TRBD1 (6 bases). The CDR3 consists of 13 residues. Trimming took off 4 bases at V and 1 base at J, with 8 bases between the two ends. The V gene's germline CDR1 is SGDLS and CDR2 YYNGEE. Looking up the rest from reference TRBV9 and TRBJ1-1 gives the full variable domain: DSGVTQTPKHLITATGQRVTLRCSPRSGDLSVYWYQQSLDQGLQFLIQYYNGEERAKGNILERFSAQQFPDLHSELNLSSLELGDSALYFCASSWTENTEAFFGQGTRLTVV.

As for this clone: Distinct nucleotide sequences in the sample also encode this CDR3. This chain joins TRBV5-1 and TRBJ1-1; maybe TRBD1 (5 bases). Germline V gene data show CDR1 as SGHRS and CDR2 as YFSETQ. The germline V and J ends were trimmed by 0 bases and 4 bases, with 10 bases remaining between them. This CDR3 is 14 amino acids long. CDR3 loop: CASSLEGEGTEAFF. Here the CDR3 DNA reads TGCGCCAGCAGCTTGGAAGGGGAGGGCACTGAAGCTTTCTTT.

The gene calls are TRBV6-5 and TRBJ1-6, with D unclear. Trimming removed 2 bases from V and 10 bases from J, with 12 bases in between. The germline V gene encodes CDR1 MNHEY and CDR2 SVGAGI. The CDR3 sequence is 14 residues long. CDR3 residues: CASSYRETDSPLHF. The CDR3 DNA is TGTGCCAGCAGTTACCGTGAAACTGACTCACCCCTCCACTTT.

CDR3 DNA sequence: TGTGCCAGCATCGAGGGCGTCGGGACCTTAGCCAAAAACATTCAGTACTTC. It yields the protein CASIEGVGTLAKNIQYF. The V gene is TRBV2, the J gene TRBJ2-4; D could derive from TRBD1 or TRBD2 (5 bases each). With 7 bases removed from V and 0 bases from J, the gap between germline ends came to 19 bases. CDR1 is SNHLY and CDR2 is FYNNEI in the germline V gene. The CDR3 length is 17 residues.

V gene TRBV18 combines with J gene TRBJ2-1; D not certain. V was clipped by 6 bases and J by 5 bases, with 11 bases between them. The CDR3 extends over 13 amino acids. Germline V gives CDR1 KGHSH, CDR2 LQKENI. In nucleotides, the CDR3 is TGTGCCAGCTCGCCCTCGCGAAACAATGAGCAGTTCTTC. Protein: CASSPSRNNEQFF.

The chain carries TRBV6-6 and TRBJ1-5; D unresolved. This CDR3 region has 14 residues. Trimming stripped 1 base from V and 5 bases from J, with 9 bases between. Germline CDR1 is MNHNY and CDR2 is SVGAGI (reference sequence). The CDR3 nucleotides read TGTGCCAGCAGTTACTTCGGCGGGGATCAGCCCCAGCATTTT. Residues: CASSYFGGDQPQHF.

The V gene is TRBV7-3, the J gene TRBJ2-1, with TRBD1 matching 10 bases. Per the germline V gene, CDR1 is SGHTA and CDR2 is FQGTGA. V shed 2 bases and J 7 bases; nucleotides not matched to a gene: 5. The CDR3 totals 15 residues. The CDR3 reads CASSLGTGASNEQFF. The CDR3 nucleotides are TGTGCCAGCAGCTTAGGGACAGGGGCTAGTAATGAGCAGTTCTTC. Supplemented by reference TRBV7-3 and TRBJ2-1, the full variable domain reads GAGVSQTPSNKVTEKGKYVELRCDPISGHTALYWYRQSLGQGPEFLIYFQGTGAADDSGLPNDRFFAVRPEGSVSTLKIQRTERGDSAVYLCASSLGTGASNEQFFGPGTRLTVL.

J is TRBJ2-3 and V is TRBV7-2, with 8 positions matching TRBD2. The CDR3 extends over 15 amino acids. V trimming: 4 bases; J trimming: 0 bases; junction bases outside the gene matches: 3. Looked up from germline, CDR1 is SGHTA and CDR2 is FQGNSA. The CDR3 DNA sequence: TGTGCCAGCAGCTCAGCGGGGGTTAGCACAGATACGCAGTATTTT. Amino acids: CASSSAGVSTDTQYF.